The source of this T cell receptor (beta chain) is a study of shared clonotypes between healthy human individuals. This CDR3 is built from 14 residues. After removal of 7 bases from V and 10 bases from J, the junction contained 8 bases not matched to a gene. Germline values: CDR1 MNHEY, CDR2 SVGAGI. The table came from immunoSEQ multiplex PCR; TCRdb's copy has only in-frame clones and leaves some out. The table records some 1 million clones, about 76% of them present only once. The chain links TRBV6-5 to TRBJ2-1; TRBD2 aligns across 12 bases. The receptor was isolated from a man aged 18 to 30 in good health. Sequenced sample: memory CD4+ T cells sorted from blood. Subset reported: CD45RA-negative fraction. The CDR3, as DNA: TGTGCCAGCAACCGACTAGCGGGAGACCGGGAGCAGTTCTTC. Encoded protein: CASNRLAGDREQFF.